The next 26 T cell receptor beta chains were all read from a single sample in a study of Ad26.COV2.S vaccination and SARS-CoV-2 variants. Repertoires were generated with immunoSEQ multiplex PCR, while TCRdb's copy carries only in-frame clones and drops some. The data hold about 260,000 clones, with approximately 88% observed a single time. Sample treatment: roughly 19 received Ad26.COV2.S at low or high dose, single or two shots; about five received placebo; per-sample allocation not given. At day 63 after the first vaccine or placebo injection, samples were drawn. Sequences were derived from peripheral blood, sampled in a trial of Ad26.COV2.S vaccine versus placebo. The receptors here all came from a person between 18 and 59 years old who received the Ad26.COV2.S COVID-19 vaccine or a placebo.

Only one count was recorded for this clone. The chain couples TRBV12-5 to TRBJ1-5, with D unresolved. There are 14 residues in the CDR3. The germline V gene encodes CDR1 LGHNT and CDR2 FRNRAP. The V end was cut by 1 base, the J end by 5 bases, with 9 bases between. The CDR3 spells CASGLERGYQPQHF. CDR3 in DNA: TGTGCTAGTGGTTTGGAGAGAGGGTATCAGCCCCAGCATTTT.

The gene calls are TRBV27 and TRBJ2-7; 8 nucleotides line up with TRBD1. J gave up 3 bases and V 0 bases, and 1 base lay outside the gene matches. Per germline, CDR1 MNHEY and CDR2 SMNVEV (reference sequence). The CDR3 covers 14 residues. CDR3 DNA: TGTGCCAGCAGTTTATCGGGACAGGTCTACGAGCAGTACGTC. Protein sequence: CASSLSGQVYEQYV.

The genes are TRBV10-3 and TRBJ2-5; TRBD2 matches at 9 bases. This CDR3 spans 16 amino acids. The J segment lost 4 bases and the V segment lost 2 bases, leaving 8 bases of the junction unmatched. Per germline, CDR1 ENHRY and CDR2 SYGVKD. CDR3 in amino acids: CAISEVAGGRGETQYF. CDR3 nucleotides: TGTGCCATCAGTGAGGTCGCGGGAGGGAGGGGAGAGACCCAGTACTTC.

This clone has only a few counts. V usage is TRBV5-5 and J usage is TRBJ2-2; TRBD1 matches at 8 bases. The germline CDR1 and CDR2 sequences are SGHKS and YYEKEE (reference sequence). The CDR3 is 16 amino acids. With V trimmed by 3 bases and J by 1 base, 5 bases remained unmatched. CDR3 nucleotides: TGTGCCAGCAGCTCGGCCGGGACAGGGAACACCGGGGAGCTGTTTTTT. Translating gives CASSSAGTGNTGELFF.

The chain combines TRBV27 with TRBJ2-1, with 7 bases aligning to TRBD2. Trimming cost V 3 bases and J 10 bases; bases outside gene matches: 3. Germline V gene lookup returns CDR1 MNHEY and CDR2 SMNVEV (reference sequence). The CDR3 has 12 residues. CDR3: CASSLSGGEQFF. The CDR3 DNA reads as TGTGCCAGCAGTTTGTCGGGGGGAGAGCAGTTCTTC.

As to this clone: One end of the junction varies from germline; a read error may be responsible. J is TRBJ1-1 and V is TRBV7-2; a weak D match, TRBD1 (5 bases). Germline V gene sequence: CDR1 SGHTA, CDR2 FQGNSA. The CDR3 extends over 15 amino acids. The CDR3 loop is CASTLEGVMNTEAFF. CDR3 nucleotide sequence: TGTGCCAGCACCTTAGAAGGGGTTATGAACACTGAAGCTTTCTTT.

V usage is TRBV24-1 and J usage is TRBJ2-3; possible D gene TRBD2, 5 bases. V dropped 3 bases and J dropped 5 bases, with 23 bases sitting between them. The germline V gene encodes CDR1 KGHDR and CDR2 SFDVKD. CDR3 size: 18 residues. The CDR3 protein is CATSDPYQGGAYRDTQYF. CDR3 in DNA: TGTGCCACCAGTGATCCGTATCAAGGAGGTGCGTATAGAGATACGCAGTATTTT.

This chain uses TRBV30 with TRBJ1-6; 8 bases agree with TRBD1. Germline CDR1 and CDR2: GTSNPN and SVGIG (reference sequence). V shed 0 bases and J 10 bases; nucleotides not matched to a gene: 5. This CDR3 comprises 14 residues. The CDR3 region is CAWSVGQGESPLHF. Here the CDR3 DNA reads TGTGCCTGGAGTGTCGGACAGGGTGAATCACCCCTCCACTTT.

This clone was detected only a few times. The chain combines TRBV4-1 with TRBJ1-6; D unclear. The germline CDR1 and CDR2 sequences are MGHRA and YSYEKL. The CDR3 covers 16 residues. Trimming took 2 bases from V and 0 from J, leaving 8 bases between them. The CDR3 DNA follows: TGCGCCAGCAGCCAACTACCGAGCTCCTATAATTCACCCCTCCACTTT. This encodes CASSQLPSSYNSPLHF.

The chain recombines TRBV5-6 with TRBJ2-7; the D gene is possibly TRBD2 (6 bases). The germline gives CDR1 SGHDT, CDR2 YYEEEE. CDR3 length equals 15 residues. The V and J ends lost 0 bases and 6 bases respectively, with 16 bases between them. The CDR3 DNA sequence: TGTGCCAGCAGCTTGGAGGGCGAGCGGGCTCTCGAGCAGTACGTC. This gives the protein CASSLEGERALEQYV.

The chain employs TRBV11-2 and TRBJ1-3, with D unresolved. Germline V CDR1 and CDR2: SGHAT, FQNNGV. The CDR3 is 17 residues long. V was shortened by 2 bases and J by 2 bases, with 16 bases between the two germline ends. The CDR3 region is CASSLNDRVLPGNTIYF. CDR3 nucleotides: TGTGCCAGCAGCTTAAATGACCGGGTGCTCCCTGGAAACACCATATATTTT.

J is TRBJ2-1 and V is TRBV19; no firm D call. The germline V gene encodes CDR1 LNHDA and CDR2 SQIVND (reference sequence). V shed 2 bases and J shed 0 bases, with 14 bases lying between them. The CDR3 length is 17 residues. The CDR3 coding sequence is TGTGCCAGTAGTATAAGCGAGAAATTTAGCTCCTACAATGAGCAGTTCTTC. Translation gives CASSISEKFSSYNEQFF.

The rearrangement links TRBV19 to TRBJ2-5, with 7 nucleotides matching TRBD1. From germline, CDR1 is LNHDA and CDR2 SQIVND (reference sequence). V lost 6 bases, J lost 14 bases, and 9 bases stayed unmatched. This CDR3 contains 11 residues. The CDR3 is CASSFRDSVYF. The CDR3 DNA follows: TGTGCCAGTAGCTTCCGGGACAGCGTCTACTTC.

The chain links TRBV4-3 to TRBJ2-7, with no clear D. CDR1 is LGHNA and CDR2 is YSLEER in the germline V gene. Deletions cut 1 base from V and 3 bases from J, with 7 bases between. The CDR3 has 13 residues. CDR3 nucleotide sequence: TGCGCCAGCAGCCAAGGTTTACACTACGAGCAGTACGTC. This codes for CASSQGLHYEQYV.

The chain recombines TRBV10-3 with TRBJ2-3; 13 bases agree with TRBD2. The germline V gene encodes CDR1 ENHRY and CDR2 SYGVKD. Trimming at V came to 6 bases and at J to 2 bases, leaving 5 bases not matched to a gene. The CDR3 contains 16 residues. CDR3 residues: CAISLGLAGSTDTQYF. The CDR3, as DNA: TGTGCCATCAGCTTGGGACTAGCGGGGTCCACAGATACGCAGTATTTT.

The CDR3 sequence: CASRPQSTDTQYF. The CDR3, as DNA: TGTGCCAGCAGGCCCCAAAGCACAGATACGCAGTATTTT. The J gene is TRBJ2-3, the V gene TRBV12-3 or TRBV12-4; D ambiguous. The CDR3 runs 13 residues. The V and J ends lost 6 bases and 0 bases respectively, with 7 bases between them.

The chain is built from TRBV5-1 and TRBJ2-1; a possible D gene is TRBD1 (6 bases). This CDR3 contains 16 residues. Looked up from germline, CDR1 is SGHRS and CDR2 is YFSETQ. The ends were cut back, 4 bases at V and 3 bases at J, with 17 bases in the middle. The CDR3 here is CASSPPTGSIYNEQFF. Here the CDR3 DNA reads TGCGCCAGCAGCCCCCCTACAGGGAGTATCTACAATGAGCAGTTCTTC. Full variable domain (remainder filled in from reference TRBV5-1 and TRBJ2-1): KAGVTQTPRYLIKTRGQQVTLSCSPISGHRSVSWYQQTPGQGLQFLFEYFSETQRNKGNFPGRFSGRQFSNSRSEMNVSTLELGDSALYLCASSPPTGSIYNEQFFGPGTRLTVL.

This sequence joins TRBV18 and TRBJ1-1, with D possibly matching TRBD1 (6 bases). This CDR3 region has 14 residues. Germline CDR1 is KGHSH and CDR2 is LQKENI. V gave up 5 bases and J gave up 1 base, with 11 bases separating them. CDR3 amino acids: CASSGDNQNTEAFF. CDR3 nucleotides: TGTGCCAGCTCAGGGGACAACCAGAACACTGAAGCTTTCTTT. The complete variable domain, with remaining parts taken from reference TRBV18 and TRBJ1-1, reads NAGVMQNPRHLVRRRGQEARLRCSPMKGHSHVYWYRQLPEEGLKFMVYLQKENIIDESGMPKERFSAEFPKEGPSILRIQQVVRGDSAAYFCASSGDNQNTEAFFGQGTRLTVV.

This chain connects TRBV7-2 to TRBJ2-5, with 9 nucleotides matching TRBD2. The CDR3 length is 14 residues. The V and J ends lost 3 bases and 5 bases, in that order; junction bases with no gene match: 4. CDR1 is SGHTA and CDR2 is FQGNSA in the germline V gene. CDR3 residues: CASSLGLAGETQYF. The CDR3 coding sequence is TGTGCCAGCAGCTTGGGGCTAGCGGGGGAGACCCAGTACTTC.

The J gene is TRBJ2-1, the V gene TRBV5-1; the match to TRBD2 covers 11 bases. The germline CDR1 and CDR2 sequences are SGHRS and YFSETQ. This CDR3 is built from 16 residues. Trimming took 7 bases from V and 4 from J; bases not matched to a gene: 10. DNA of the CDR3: TGCGCCAGCGGCGCCCCACTAGCGGGGGCATACAATGAGCAGTTCTTC. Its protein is CASGAPLAGAYNEQFF.

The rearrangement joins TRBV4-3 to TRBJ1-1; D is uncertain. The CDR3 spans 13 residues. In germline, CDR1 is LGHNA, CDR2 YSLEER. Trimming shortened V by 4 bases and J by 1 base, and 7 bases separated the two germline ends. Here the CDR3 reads CASSPLRNTEAFF. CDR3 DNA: TGCGCCAGCAGCCCCCTCCGGAACACTGAAGCTTTCTTT.

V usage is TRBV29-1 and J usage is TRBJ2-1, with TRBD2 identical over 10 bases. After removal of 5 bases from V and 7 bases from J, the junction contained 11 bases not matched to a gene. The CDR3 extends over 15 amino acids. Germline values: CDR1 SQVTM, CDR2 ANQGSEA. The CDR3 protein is CSVIGTSVKWNEQFF. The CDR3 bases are TGCAGCGTTATCGGGACTAGCGTTAAATGGAATGAGCAGTTCTTC.

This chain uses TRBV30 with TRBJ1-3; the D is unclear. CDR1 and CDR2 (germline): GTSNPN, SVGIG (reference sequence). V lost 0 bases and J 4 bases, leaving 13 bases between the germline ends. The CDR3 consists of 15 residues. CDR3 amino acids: CAWSVRRAGGNTIYF. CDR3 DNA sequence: TGTGCCTGGAGTGTTCGTAGGGCGGGAGGAAACACCATATATTTT.

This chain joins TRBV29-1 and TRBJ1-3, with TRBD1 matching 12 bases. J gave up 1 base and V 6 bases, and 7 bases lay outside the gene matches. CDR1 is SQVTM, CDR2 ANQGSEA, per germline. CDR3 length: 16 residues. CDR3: CSVGTGGGISGNTIYF. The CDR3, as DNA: TGCAGCGTCGGGACAGGGGGCGGAATTTCTGGAAACACCATATATTTT. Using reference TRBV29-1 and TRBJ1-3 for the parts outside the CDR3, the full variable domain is SAVISQKPSRDICQRGTSLTIQCQVDSQVTMMFWYRQQPGQSLTLIATANQGSEATYESGFVIDKFPISRPNLTFSTLTVSNMSPEDSSIYLCSVGTGGGISGNTIYFGEGSWLTVV.

CDR3 in DNA: TGTGCCAGCTCACCACCGAAATCTCTTGCAGATACGCAGTATTTT. It is translated as CASSPPKSLADTQYF. This chain links TRBV18 with TRBJ2-3; D call uncertain. This CDR3 spans 15 amino acids. The V and J ends lost 0 bases and 4 bases respectively, with 11 bases between them. Germline CDR1 reads KGHSH; CDR2 reads LQKENI. The whole variable domain, filled in from reference TRBV18 and TRBJ2-3, reads NAGVMQNPRHLVRRRGQEARLRCSPMKGHSHVYWYRQLPEEGLKFMVYLQKENIIDESGMPKERFSAEFPKEGPSILRIQQVVRGDSAAYFCASSPPKSLADTQYFGPGTRLTVL.

CDR3 bases: TGTGCCAGCAGCTTGATCGGAGGCCGCGATCCATGGGACCAGTACTTC. It translates to CASSLIGGRDPWDQYF. The chain recombines TRBV5-6 with TRBJ2-5; D might be TRBD2 (5 bases). The CDR3 totals 16 residues. Between the trimmed V and J ends, which lost 1 base and 10 bases, there was a span of 23 bases. CDR1 is SGHDT, CDR2 YYEEEE, per germline.